The T cell receptor beta chain under discussion was sequenced for a study of control samples from healthy donors and cancer patients. The table came from immunoSEQ multiplex PCR; TCRdb's copy has only in-frame clones and leaves some out. The data hold approximately 140,000 clones, with roughly 94% observed a single time. Trimming at V came to 1 base and at J to 5 bases, leaving 13 bases not matched to a gene. CDR1 PRHDT and CDR2 FYEKMQ come from the germline V gene (reference sequence). The CDR3 totals 17 residues. The sample comprised blood. This chain links TRBV13 with TRBJ1-1; 7 nucleotides line up with TRBD1. The sequence was collected from a man aged 35-49 years in good health. The CDR3 here is CASSLEKGPRGKTEAFF. CDR3 DNA: TGTGCCAGCAGCTTAGAAAAGGGCCCCAGGGGGAAAACTGAAGCTTTCTTT.